This T cell receptor (beta chain) was identified in a study of identical twins (dated by TCRdb to the mid-2010s). Looking at the study overall: To test whether fetal clonotypes persist, the study used deep sequencing on TCR alpha and beta repertoires from monozygotic twins, unrelated adults of various ages, and cord blood. To rule out contamination, the twin experiments were replicated at different times with different library preparation protocols.

Receptors were amplified or captured by 5' RACE. For sequencing, an Illumina HiSeq 2000 was employed. Template switching introduced a universal primer binding site; the final cDNA contained a unique molecular identifier, enabling accurate counting of TCR cDNA molecules. Specific primers in the conserved constant-segment region were used to synthesize first-strand cDNA for TCR alpha and beta chains. To control for contamination, every cDNA library was double barcoded, receiving both a SMART-Mk sample barcode and Illumina barcodes. Two successive PCR steps introduced TruSeq adapter sequences along with Illumina sample barcodes. The TCR alpha and beta cDNA libraries were sequenced on the Illumina HiSeq platform using custom primers. The study's processing was this. Unique molecular identifiers were extracted from raw reads with MiGEC, and CDR3 positions were determined with MiXCR. For each individual, recombination models were inferred using an EM algorithm with the repgenHMM and IGoR tools. Shared clonotype analysis was performed with the tcR package in R, normalizing sharing by the product of cloneset sizes. Out-of-frame nonproductive sequences were analyzed to study raw recombination free of thymic and clonal selection effects. TCRdb trimmed public reads at Q25 via fastp, called clones via MiXCR and kept in-frame beta chains. Each CDR3 protein appears once, grouped with its most common genes and DNA. The V and J calls were not made by the authors but by TCRdb's processing. The sample table shows some 500,000 distinct CDR3 sequences, and approximately 15% are seen once. About 0.52% of the sample goes to the ten largest clones.

What the research found in general, with its limitations: Compared with coincidental sharing between unrelated individuals, out-of-frame TCR alpha sequences shared between twins showed an excess of sequences with low generation probability. Invariant T cells such as MAIT and iNKT could partly confound zero-insertion analyses, though diverse VJ usage argued against this for most clonotypes. Excess twin sharing in beta out-of-frame sequences was weaker because fewer shared sequences lowered the signal-to-noise ratio. Because the same donors could not be followed over many years, conclusions were based on cross-sectional statistical analysis. Abundant cord blood beta clonotypes had fewer insertions, young adult naive repertoires showed a similar but weaker trend, and memory repertoires showed no such trend. In monozygotic twins, recombination models systematically underestimated out-of-frame TCR alpha sharing, but the models matched the sharing seen between unrelated individuals.

All donors were healthy Caucasians. The twin cohort comprised three pairs of female monozygotic twins, all aged roughly 18 to 30 years. Positive isolation kits from Invitrogen were used to isolate the CD4+ and CD8+ T cell populations. At least ten counts were recorded for this clonotype. The antigen it recognizes is unknown. No much larger clone exists at a distance of one base, and base qualities are not known. Cut back by 0 bases and 0 bases, the V and J ends lie 5 bases apart. CDR3 length: 14 amino acids, cysteine to phenylalanine. Only the CDR3 DNA is retained, 42 bases long and in frame from the first base. Sequences SGHRS (CDR1) and YFSETQ (CDR2) are obtained from the germline V gene. The sample was also reused in another study, on yellow fever vaccine responses in identical twins. The second publication reports: According to the authors, the vaccine-induced T cell response in identical twins seemed to be partly convergent and partly specific to each individual. In identical twins, the study followed T cell clones that responded to the vaccine with precision.

This sequence uses TRBV5-1 and TRBJ2-3, with a tentative D gene TRBD2 over 5 matching bases. The clonotype was recovered from a woman in her late teens or twenties in good health. Sequenced sample: CD4+ T cells sorted from blood. The DNA reads TGCGCCAGCAGCTTGGGGACTAGCACAGATACGCAGTATTTT. This gives the protein CASSLGTSTDTQYF.